This TCR beta chain was observed in a study of cytomegalovirus exposure and HLA in healthy donors. Study conclusions and caveats: Specificity of a few CMV-associated chains for CMV antigens was verified in vitro.

Amplification used 60 Vbeta primers and 13 Jbeta primers. The repertoire was sequenced with immunoSEQ multiplex PCR; TCRdb's copy has only in-frame clones and lacks some. This sample's table reports roughly 78,000 clones. Regarding this clone: Its antigen is still unknown.

CDR1 and CDR2 (germline): SGHRS, YFSETQ. The V gene end was trimmed by 1 base and the J gene end by 4 bases; junction bases not matched to a gene: 10. The CDR3 extends over 16 amino acids. The sample consisted of PBMCs. J is TRBJ1-2 and V is TRBV5-1; 7 bases are a match to TRBD1. This receptor was obtained from a boy aged 5-17 years in good health and CMV-seronegative. CDR3 sequence reads: CASSLNRDRLPYGYTF. CDR3 DNA: TGCGCCAGCAGCTTGAACCGGGACAGACTCCCCTATGGCTACACCTTC.